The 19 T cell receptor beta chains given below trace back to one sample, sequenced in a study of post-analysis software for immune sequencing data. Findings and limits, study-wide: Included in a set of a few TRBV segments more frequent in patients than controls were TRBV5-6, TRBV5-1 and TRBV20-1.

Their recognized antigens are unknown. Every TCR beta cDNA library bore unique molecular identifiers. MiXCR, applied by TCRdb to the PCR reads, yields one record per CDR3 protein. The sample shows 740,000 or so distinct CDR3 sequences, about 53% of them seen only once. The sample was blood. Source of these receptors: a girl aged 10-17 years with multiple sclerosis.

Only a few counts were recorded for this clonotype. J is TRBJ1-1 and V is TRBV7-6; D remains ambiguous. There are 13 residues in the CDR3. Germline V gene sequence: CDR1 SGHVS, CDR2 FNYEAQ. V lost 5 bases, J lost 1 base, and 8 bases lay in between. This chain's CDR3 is CASSPRKNTEAFF. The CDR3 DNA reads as TGTGCCAGCAGCCCCCGGAAGAACACTGAAGCTTTCTTT.

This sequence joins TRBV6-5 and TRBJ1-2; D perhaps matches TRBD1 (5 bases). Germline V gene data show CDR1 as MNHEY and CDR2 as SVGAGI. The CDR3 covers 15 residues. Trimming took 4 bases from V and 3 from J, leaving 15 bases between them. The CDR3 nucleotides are TGTGCCAGCAGTTCCGGGACCTCGGGGGACTATGGCTACACCTTC. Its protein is CASSSGTSGDYGYTF.

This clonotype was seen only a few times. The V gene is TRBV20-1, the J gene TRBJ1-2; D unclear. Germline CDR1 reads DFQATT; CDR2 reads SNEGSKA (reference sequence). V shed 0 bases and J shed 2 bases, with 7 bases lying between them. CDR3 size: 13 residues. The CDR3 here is CSAREIQNYGYTF. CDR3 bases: TGCAGTGCTAGAGAGATACAGAACTATGGCTACACCTTC.

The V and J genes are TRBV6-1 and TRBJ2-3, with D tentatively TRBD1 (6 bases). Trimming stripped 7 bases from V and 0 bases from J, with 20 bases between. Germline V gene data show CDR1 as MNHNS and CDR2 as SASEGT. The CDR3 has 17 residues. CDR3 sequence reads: CASTQARDKISTDTQYF. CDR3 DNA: TGTGCCAGCACCCAGGCCCGGGACAAGATTAGCACAGATACGCAGTATTTT.

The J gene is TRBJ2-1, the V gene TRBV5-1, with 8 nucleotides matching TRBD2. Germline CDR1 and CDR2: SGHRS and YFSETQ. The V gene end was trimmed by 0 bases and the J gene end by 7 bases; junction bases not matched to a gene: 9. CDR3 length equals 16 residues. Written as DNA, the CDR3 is TGCGCCAGCAGCTTGGTCACTAGCGGAATCAAAAATGAGCAGTTCTTC. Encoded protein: CASSLVTSGIKNEQFF.

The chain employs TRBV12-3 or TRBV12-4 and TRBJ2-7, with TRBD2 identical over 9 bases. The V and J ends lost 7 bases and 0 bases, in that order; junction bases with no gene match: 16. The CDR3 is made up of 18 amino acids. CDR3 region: CASTFGVLAGPHSYEQYF. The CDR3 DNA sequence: TGTGCCAGCACCTTCGGCGTGCTAGCGGGACCACACTCCTACGAGCAGTACTTC.

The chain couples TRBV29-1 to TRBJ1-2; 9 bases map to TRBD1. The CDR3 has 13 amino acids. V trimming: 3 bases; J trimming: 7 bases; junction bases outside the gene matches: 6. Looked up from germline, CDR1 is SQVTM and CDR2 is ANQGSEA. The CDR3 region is CSVDRDRVRGYTF. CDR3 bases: TGCAGCGTTGATCGGGACAGGGTGCGTGGCTACACCTTC.

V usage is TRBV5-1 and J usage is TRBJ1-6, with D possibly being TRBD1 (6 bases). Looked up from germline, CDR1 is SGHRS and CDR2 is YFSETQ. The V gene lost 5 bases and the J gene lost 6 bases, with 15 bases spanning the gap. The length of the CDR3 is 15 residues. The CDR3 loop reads CASSTQGPSNSPLHF. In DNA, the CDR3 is TGCGCCAGCAGTACGCAGGGGCCCAGTAATTCACCCCTCCACTTT. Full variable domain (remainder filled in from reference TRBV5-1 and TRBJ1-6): KAGVTQTPRYLIKTRGQQVTLSCSPISGHRSVSWYQQTPGQGLQFLFEYFSETQRNKGNFPGRFSGRQFSNSRSEMNVSTLELGDSALYLCASSTQGPSNSPLHFGNGTRLTVT.

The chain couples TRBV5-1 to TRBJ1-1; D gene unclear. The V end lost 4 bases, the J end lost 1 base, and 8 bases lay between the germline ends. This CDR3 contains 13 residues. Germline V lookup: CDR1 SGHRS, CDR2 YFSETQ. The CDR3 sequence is CASSPLTNTEAFF. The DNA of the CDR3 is TGCGCCAGCAGCCCACTAACGAACACTGAAGCTTTCTTT.

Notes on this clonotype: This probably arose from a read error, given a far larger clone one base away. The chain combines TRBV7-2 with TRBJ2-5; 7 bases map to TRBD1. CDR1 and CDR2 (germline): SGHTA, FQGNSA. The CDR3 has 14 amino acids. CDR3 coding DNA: TGTGTCAGCAGCTTAGGGACAGCCCAAGAGACCCAGTACTTC. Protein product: CVSSLGTAQETQYF.

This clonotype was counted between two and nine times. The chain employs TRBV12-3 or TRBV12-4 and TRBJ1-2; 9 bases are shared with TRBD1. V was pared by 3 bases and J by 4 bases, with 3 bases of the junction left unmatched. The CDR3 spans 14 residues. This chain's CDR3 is CASSFGDRAYGYTF. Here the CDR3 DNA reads TGTGCCAGCAGTTTTGGGGACAGGGCCTATGGCTACACCTTC.

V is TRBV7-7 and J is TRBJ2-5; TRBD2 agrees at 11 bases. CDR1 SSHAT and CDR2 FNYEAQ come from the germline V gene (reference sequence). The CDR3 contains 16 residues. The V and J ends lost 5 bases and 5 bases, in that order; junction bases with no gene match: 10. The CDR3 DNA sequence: TGTGCCAGCAGCACCGGGACTAGCGGAGACCGGGAGACCCAGTACTTC. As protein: CASSTGTSGDRETQYF.

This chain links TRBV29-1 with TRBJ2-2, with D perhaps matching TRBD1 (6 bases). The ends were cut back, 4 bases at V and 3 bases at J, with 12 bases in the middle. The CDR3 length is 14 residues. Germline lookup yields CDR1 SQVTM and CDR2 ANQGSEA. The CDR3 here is CSVARGYDTGELFF. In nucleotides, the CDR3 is TGCAGCGTTGCAAGGGGGTACGACACCGGGGAGCTGTTTTTT.

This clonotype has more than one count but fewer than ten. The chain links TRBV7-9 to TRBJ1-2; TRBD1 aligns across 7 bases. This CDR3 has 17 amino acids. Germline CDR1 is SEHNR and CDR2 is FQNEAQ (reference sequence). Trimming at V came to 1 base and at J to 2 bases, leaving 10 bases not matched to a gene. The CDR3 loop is CASSLVGFRGLNYGYTF. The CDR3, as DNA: TGTGCCAGCAGCTTAGTCGGATTCAGGGGGTTAAACTATGGCTACACCTTC.

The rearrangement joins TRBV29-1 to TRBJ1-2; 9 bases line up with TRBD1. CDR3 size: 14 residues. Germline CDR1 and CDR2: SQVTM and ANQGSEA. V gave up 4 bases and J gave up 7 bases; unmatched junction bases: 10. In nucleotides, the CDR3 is TGCAGCGTTGGAGGGGGACAGGGTTCAGGTGGCTACACCTTC. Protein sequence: CSVGGGQGSGGYTF. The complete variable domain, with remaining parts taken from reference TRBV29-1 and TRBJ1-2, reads SAVISQKPSRDICQRGTSLTIQCQVDSQVTMMFWYRQQPGQSLTLIATANQGSEATYESGFVIDKFPISRPNLTFSTLTVSNMSPEDSSIYLCSVGGGQGSGGYTFGSGTRLTVV.

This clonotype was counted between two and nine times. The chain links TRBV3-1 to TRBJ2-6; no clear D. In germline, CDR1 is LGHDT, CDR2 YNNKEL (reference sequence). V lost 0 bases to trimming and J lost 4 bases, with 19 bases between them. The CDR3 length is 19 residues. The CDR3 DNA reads TGTGCCAGCAGCCAAGACTGGGCGGCAGGCTACACCGGGGCCAACGTCCTGACTTTC. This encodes CASSQDWAAGYTGANVLTF.

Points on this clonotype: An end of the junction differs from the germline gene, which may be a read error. The CDR3 DNA is TGTGTCATCAGTGAATCCAGGGGCTATGGCTACACCTTC. This translates into CVISESRGYGYTF. The rearrangement joins TRBV10-3 to TRBJ1-2, with D possibly TRBD1 on 6 matching bases. This CDR3 has 13 amino acids. Germline loops: CDR1 ENHRY, CDR2 SYGVKD.

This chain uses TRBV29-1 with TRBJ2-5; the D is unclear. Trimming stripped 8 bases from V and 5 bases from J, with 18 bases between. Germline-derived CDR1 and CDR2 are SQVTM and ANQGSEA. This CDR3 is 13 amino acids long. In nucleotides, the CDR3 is TGCAGCATTAAGGAGAGCCAAGGCGAGACCCAGTACTTC. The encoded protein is CSIKESQGETQYF.

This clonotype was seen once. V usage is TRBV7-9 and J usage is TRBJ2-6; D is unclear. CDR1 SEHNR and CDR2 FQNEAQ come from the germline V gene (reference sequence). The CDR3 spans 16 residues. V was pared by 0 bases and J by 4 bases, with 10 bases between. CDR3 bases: TGTGCCAGCAGCTTAGCGGCCCCGGCCGGGGCCAACGTCCTGACTTTC. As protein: CASSLAAPAGANVLTF.